This TCR beta chain was captured in a study of T-cell reconstitution after alpha-beta-depleted transplantation in children. This clonotype was recorded a few times. The antigen remains undetermined. General study points: At around two months after transplant, the alpha-beta T cells were reportedly derived from several hundred expanded clones that came from non-depleted graft cells.

Preparing the TCRbeta library involved the use of unique molecular identifiers. MiXCR, run by TCRdb on the PCR reads, gives a single entry per CDR3 protein. This table holds around 800,000 distinct CDR3 sequences, about 15% found once. The TCR originated in a male patient under 18 who had a stem cell transplant for acute lymphoblastic leukemia, so the T cells may come from the graft donor. Sequences were derived from PBMCs, mostly from graft donor cells, sampled 360 days after TCRalphabeta/CD19-depleted stem cell transplant.

The CDR3 region has the DNA TGCGCCAGCAGCCAAGATTTCAGGAGGGCCTTGGGAAATGAGCAGTTCTTC. Translation gives CASSQDFRRALGNEQFF. This chain links TRBV4-1 with TRBJ2-1; D is perhaps TRBD2 (6 bases). Trimming stripped 0 bases from V and 7 bases from J, with 19 bases between. This CDR3 region has 17 residues. Germline values: CDR1 MGHRA, CDR2 YSYEKL.